This passage covers 17 T cell receptor beta chains from one sample sequenced in a study of T cell changes during pregnancy in multiple sclerosis. Data came from immunoSEQ multiplex PCR; TCRdb stores just in-frame clones and leaves some out. In the table there are approximately 50,000 clones, approximately 95% of which are singletons. The material sequenced was CD4+ T cells from peripheral blood mononuclear cells, taken in the third trimester of pregnancy. The source of these receptors is a female donor with multiple sclerosis, enrolled in a pregnancy study.

The V call is TRBV4-1, the J call TRBJ1-1; 8 nucleotides line up with TRBD1. The CDR3 spans 15 residues. Germline-derived CDR1 and CDR2 are MGHRA and YSYEKL. V shed 4 bases and J 3 bases; nucleotides not matched to a gene: 7. The chain's CDR3 is CASSRQDRVDTEAFF. The CDR3 bases are TGCGCCAGCAGCCGCCAGGACAGGGTTGACACTGAAGCTTTCTTT.

The chain employs TRBV11-2 and TRBJ2-5; D is possibly TRBD1 (5 bases). Trimming took 5 bases from V and 2 from J, leaving 9 bases between them. The V gene's germline CDR1 is SGHAT and CDR2 FQNNGV. This CDR3 spans 13 amino acids. The CDR3 nucleotides read TGTGCCAGCAGCCCAGGGATTCAAGAGACCCAGTACTTC. This translates into CASSPGIQETQYF.

This clone was picked up one time. The rearrangement uses TRBV6-1 and TRBJ2-3, with D tentatively TRBD2 (6 bases). The V gene lost 4 bases and the J gene lost 0 bases, with 17 bases spanning the gap. The germline CDR1 and CDR2 sequences are MNHNS and SASEGT. CDR3 length: 17 amino acids. CDR3 nucleotide sequence: TGTGCCAGCAGTGTATATTTTTTGGGACTTAGCACAGATACGCAGTATTTT. Translation gives CASSVYFLGLSTDTQYF.

This clone was seen a single time. V usage is TRBV2 and J usage is TRBJ2-1; 10 bases align to TRBD2. Germline V gene data show CDR1 as SNHLY and CDR2 as FYNNEI. J lost 6 bases, V lost 5 bases, and 7 bases had no gene match. The CDR3 runs to 15 residues. DNA of the CDR3: TGTGCCAGCAGTCCTCAATGGACTAGCGGCAATGAGCAGTTCTTC. Protein: CASSPQWTSGNEQFF.

The chain recombines TRBV2 with TRBJ1-1, with D possibly being TRBD1 (6 bases). Germline V CDR1 and CDR2: SNHLY, FYNNEI. With 7 bases removed from V and 2 bases from J, the gap between germline ends came to 11 bases. The CDR3 consists of 13 residues. The CDR3 loop reads CASKGQPNTEAFF. CDR3 sequence (DNA): TGTGCCAGCAAAGGACAGCCAAACACTGAAGCTTTCTTT.

This chain joins TRBV19 and TRBJ2-1; TRBD2 matches 11 bases. After removal of 1 base from V and 7 bases from J, the junction contained 3 bases not matched to a gene. Germline V lookup: CDR1 LNHDA, CDR2 SQIVND (reference sequence). CDR3 size: 15 residues. CDR3 in amino acids: CASSIVSGRANEQFF. The CDR3 region has the DNA TGTGCCAGTAGTATAGTTAGCGGGAGGGCTAATGAGCAGTTCTTC.

V gene TRBV19 combines with J gene TRBJ2-1; 10 bases are shared with TRBD1. With 5 bases clipped from V and 4 bases from J, the junction kept 2 bases outside the gene matches. Germline CDR1 reads LNHDA; CDR2 reads SQIVND (reference sequence). The CDR3 covers 14 residues. CDR3 DNA sequence: TGTGCCAGTAGTGGGGACAGGGGATACAATGAGCAGTTCTTC. It codes for CASSGDRGYNEQFF. The whole variable domain, remainder taken from reference TRBV19 and TRBJ2-1, is DGGITQSPKYLFRKEGQNVTLSCEQNLNHDAMYWYRQDPGQGLRLIYYSQIVNDFQKGDIAEGYSVSREKKESFPLTVTSAQKNPTAFYLCASSGDRGYNEQFFGPGTRLTVL.

This chain connects TRBV5-1 to TRBJ2-1; D is perhaps TRBD1 (5 bases). The CDR3 consists of 13 residues. Per germline, CDR1 SGHRS and CDR2 YFSETQ. Trimming cost V 5 bases and J 5 bases, with 11 bases left between them. The DNA of the CDR3 is TGCGCCAGCAGTACAGGACGGAACAATGAGCAGTTCTTC. It codes for CASSTGRNNEQFF. Complete variable domain (other parts from reference TRBV5-1 and TRBJ2-1): KAGVTQTPRYLIKTRGQQVTLSCSPISGHRSVSWYQQTPGQGLQFLFEYFSETQRNKGNFPGRFSGRQFSNSRSEMNVSTLELGDSALYLCASSTGRNNEQFFGPGTRLTVL.

The rearrangement links TRBV19 to TRBJ1-1; D remains ambiguous. The V gene lost 5 bases and the J gene lost 1 base, with 11 bases spanning the gap. The CDR3 runs to 14 residues. The germline V gene has CDR1 LNHDA and CDR2 SQIVND (reference sequence). The CDR3 DNA sequence: TGTGCCAGTAGTCCGTACACAGAGAACACTGAAGCTTTCTTT. Amino acid sequence: CASSPYTENTEAFF.

The chain is built from TRBV7-6 and TRBJ2-5, with 10 bases lining up with TRBD2. CDR3 length equals 16 residues. CDR1 is SGHVS, CDR2 FNYEAQ, per germline. Germline trimming cut 4 bases from V and 2 bases from J; bases unmatched to any gene: 7. This CDR3 reads CASSSSGSGRQETQYF. CDR3 in DNA: TGTGCCAGCAGCTCCTCCGGTAGCGGGAGGCAAGAGACCCAGTACTTC.

The V and J genes are TRBV10-3 and TRBJ2-7, with D uncertain. V lost 6 bases, J lost 3 bases, and 15 bases lay in between. Germline V gene sequence: CDR1 ENHRY, CDR2 SYGVKD. The CDR3 extends over 14 amino acids. The CDR3 loop reads CAISQEENGYEQYF. The CDR3 DNA sequence: TGTGCCATCAGCCAAGAAGAAAACGGCTACGAGCAGTACTTC.

This clone was seen just once. The chain has TRBV19 and TRBJ1-2; D uncertain. The CDR3 is 14 amino acids. Germline CDR1 is LNHDA and CDR2 is SQIVND (reference sequence). V gave up 7 bases and J gave up 8 bases, with 20 bases separating them. CDR3 loop: CASTGPQPRRGYTF. In DNA, the CDR3 is TGTGCCAGTACTGGCCCACAGCCACGGAGGGGCTACACCTTC. The whole variable domain, filled in from reference TRBV19 and TRBJ1-2, reads DGGITQSPKYLFRKEGQNVTLSCEQNLNHDAMYWYRQDPGQGLRLIYYSQIVNDFQKGDIAEGYSVSREKKESFPLTVTSAQKNPTAFYLCASTGPQPRRGYTFGSGTRLTVV.

This chain joins TRBV2 and TRBJ2-1; 12 bases fit TRBD2. Trimming removed 4 bases from V and 5 bases from J; junction bases left unmatched: 6. The CDR3 covers 16 residues. Germline V lookup: CDR1 SNHLY, CDR2 FYNNEI. The CDR3 protein is CASSVQGLAGHNEQFF. CDR3 bases: TGTGCCAGCAGTGTTCAAGGACTAGCGGGGCACAATGAGCAGTTCTTC.

This chain links TRBV4-1 with TRBJ2-3, with a tentative D call TRBD2 (5 bases). The CDR3 runs to 17 residues. Germline V gene lookup returns CDR1 MGHRA and CDR2 YSYEKL. The V end lost 0 bases, the J end lost 6 bases, and 19 bases lay between the germline ends. CDR3 protein: CASSQEEAAGLGDTQYF. CDR3 sequence (DNA): TGCGCCAGCAGCCAAGAAGAGGCGGCGGGTTTGGGGGATACGCAGTATTTT.

This chain uses TRBV19 with TRBJ2-5, with D unclear. V shed 6 bases and J shed 0 bases, with 17 bases lying between them. CDR1 and CDR2 (germline): LNHDA, SQIVND (reference sequence). This CDR3 is 16 amino acids long. The CDR3 reads CASSKRFPTNQETQYF. DNA for the CDR3: TGTGCCAGTAGCAAGAGGTTCCCGACCAACCAAGAGACCCAGTACTTC.

The chain couples TRBV28 to TRBJ2-5; TRBD2 matches 12 bases. Germline CDR1 is MDHEN and CDR2 is SYDVKM. The CDR3 covers 16 residues. V shed 5 bases and J 4 bases; nucleotides not matched to a gene: 8. The CDR3 spells CASSPRLAGVSETQYF. CDR3 in DNA: TGTGCCAGCAGTCCGAGACTAGCGGGAGTTTCAGAGACCCAGTACTTC.

V is TRBV5-1 and J is TRBJ2-3; a weak D match, TRBD2 (6 bases). Deletions cut 1 base from V and 6 bases from J, with 15 bases between. This CDR3 contains 15 residues. Germline CDR1 and CDR2: SGHRS and YFSETQ. The CDR3 DNA is TGCGCCAGCAGCTTGAATGGGGCAGGGAGGGATACGCAGTATTTT. Protein sequence: CASSLNGAGRDTQYF.